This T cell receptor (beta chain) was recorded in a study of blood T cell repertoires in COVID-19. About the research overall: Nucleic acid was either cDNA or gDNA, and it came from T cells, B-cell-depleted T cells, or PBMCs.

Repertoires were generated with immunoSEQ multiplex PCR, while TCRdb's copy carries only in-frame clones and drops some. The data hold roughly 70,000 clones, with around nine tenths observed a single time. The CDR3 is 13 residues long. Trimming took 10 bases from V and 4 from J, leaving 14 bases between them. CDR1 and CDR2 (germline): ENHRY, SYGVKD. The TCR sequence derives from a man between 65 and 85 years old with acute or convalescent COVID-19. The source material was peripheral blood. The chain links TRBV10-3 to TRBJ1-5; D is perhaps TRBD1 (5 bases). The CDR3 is CATSKTVNQPQHF. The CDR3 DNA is TGTGCCACTTCCAAGACAGTTAATCAGCCCCAGCATTTT.